The 20 T cell receptor beta chains below were found in one sample sequenced in a study of T cells after yellow fever vaccination. MiXCR, run by TCRdb on the 5' RACE reads, gives a single entry per CDR3 protein. The sample contains fewer than 350,000 distinct CDR3 sequences, roughly 9.4% of which appear only once. Source: PBMCs, taken on the day of the first yellow fever vaccination. These receptors were obtained from a man between 18 and 35 years old who received the YFV17D yellow fever vaccine.

The chain recombines TRBV25-1 with TRBJ2-2, with TRBD2 as a possible D gene (5 bases). Germline-derived CDR1 and CDR2 are MGHDK and SYGVNS. Trimming took 1 base from V and 2 from J, leaving 11 bases between them. The CDR3 has 16 amino acids. Here the CDR3 DNA reads TGTGCCAGCAGTGAATTAACCGGGGTCAACACCGGGGAGCTGTTTTTT. Translating it yields CASSELTGVNTGELFF.

This chain links TRBV21-1 with TRBJ1-1; the table gives TRBD1 as D, unverified against the DNA. TRBV21-1 counts as a pseudogene. The CDR3 contains 15 residues. The CDR3 reads CASSPGGRMNTEAFF. The DNA of the CDR3 is TGTGCCAGCAGCCCTGGTGGGCGAATGAACACTGAAGCTTTCTTT.

The chain employs TRBV12-3 or TRBV12-4 and TRBJ2-1; 9 nucleotides match TRBD2. The CDR3 consists of 13 residues. The junction had 6 bases not matched to a gene; V was cut back by 6 bases and J by 9 bases. CDR3 in amino acids: CASSGAGGAEQFF. The CDR3 DNA is TGTGCCAGCAGCGGGGCGGGGGGGGCTGAGCAGTTCTTC.

This clonotype was seen at least ten times. The genes are TRBV20-1 and TRBJ2-5; D assignment may be TRBD1 or TRBD2 (6 bases each). V gave up 6 bases and J gave up 4 bases, with 15 bases separating them. Germline loops: CDR1 DFQATT, CDR2 SNEGSKA (reference sequence). This CDR3 has 13 amino acids. The CDR3 bases are TGCAGTGCGGGGGGCTCACCCCGAGAGACCCAGTACTTC. It codes for CSAGGSPRETQYF.

Regarding this clonotype: One base away lies a much larger clone, so this may be a sequencing read error. V and J are TRBV29-1 and TRBJ2-7; tentatively, D is TRBD1 (6 bases). Germline V gene data show CDR1 as SQVTM and CDR2 as ANQGSEA. The CDR3 sequence is 11 residues long. The CDR3 coding sequence is TGCAGCGTTCGCAGGGGCTACGTGCAGTACTTC. It yields the protein CSVRRGYVQYF.

This clonotype has only a few counts. This chain connects TRBV4-1 to TRBJ1-4; possible D gene TRBD1, 6 bases. V was clipped by 5 bases and J by 7 bases, with 14 bases between them. Germline CDR1 reads MGHRA; CDR2 reads YSYEKL. The CDR3 contains 14 residues. The CDR3 DNA follows: TGCGCCAGCAGCTTCGTTGACAGGACTGAAAAACTGTTTTTT. Translating gives CASSFVDRTEKLFF.

The chain carries TRBV10-3 and TRBJ2-3; 10 nucleotides align to TRBD2. The CDR3 covers 16 residues. Trimming cost V 2 bases and J 1 base; bases outside gene matches: 3. Germline V gives CDR1 ENHRY, CDR2 SYGVKD. The DNA of the CDR3 is TGTGCCATCAGTGAGCCCCTAGCGGGGGGCACAGATACGCAGTATTTT. As protein: CAISEPLAGGTDTQYF.

The chain joins TRBV29-1 to TRBJ1-1; a weak D match, TRBD1 (5 bases). CDR3 length: 14 amino acids. Per the germline V gene, CDR1 is SQVTM and CDR2 is ANQGSEA. V lost 2 bases and J 1 base, leaving 11 bases between the germline ends. CDR3 bases: TGCAGCGTTGAACTGGGGAGGGGGAACACTGAAGCTTTCTTT. The encoded protein is CSVELGRGNTEAFF.

This clonotype was observed a few times. The chain carries TRBV5-4 and TRBJ2-7, with D uncertain. Germline CDR1 reads SGHNT; CDR2 reads YYREEE (reference sequence). The CDR3 totals 15 residues. Deletions cut 2 bases from V and 2 bases from J, with 14 bases between. The CDR3 sequence: CASSLGLEATYEQYV. The CDR3 DNA reads TGTGCCAGCAGCTTAGGGTTGGAAGCAACCTACGAGCAGTACGTC.

This clonotype was counted at least ten times. The chain recombines TRBV11-2 with TRBJ2-1; 15 bases agree with TRBD2. The V segment lost 1 base and the J segment 10 bases; nucleotides outside the gene matches: 2. Germline-derived CDR1 and CDR2 are SGHAT and FQNNGV. The CDR3 contains 15 residues. In DNA, the CDR3 is TGTGCCAGCAGCTTAGGGACTAGCGGGGGGGCCGAGCAGTTCTTC. Translated: CASSLGTSGGAEQFF.

The rearrangement links TRBV20-1 to TRBJ2-1; 12 bases are a match to TRBD2. Germline-derived CDR1 and CDR2 are DFQATT and SNEGSKA (reference sequence). This CDR3 has 15 amino acids. J gave up 10 bases and V 0 bases, and 7 bases lay outside the gene matches. Here the CDR3 reads CSARDRLAGGKEQFF. CDR3 coding DNA: TGCAGTGCTAGAGATCGTCTAGCGGGGGGGAAAGAGCAGTTCTTC.

The V gene is TRBV7-2, the J gene TRBJ1-2, with 7 nucleotides matching TRBD1. CDR3 length: 14 amino acids. V was pared by 5 bases and J by 5 bases, with 8 bases of the junction left unmatched. Germline V gene sequence: CDR1 SGHTA, CDR2 FQGNSA. In DNA form, the CDR3 reads TGTGCCAGCAGCAACGACGAGACAGGGTATGGCTACACCTTC. Translation gives CASSNDETGYGYTF. The entire variable domain, with the rest obtained from reference TRBV7-2 and TRBJ1-2, is as follows: GAGVSQSPSNKVTEKGKDVELRCDPISGHTALYWYRQSLGQGLEFLIYFQGNSAPDKSGLPSDRFSAERTGGSVSTLTIQRTQQEDSAVYLCASSNDETGYGYTFGSGTRLTVV.

This clonotype was seen more than once but under ten times. The V and J genes are TRBV21-1 and TRBJ1-3. TRBV21-1 is reported as a pseudogene. The CDR3 length is 15 residues. The CDR3 loop is CASIIRTFPGNTIYF. The CDR3 DNA follows: TGTGCCAGTATAATAAGGACCTTTCCTGGAAACACCATATATTTT.

This clonotype has just a few counts. This chain links TRBV2 with TRBJ2-2; D remains ambiguous. CDR1 SNHLY and CDR2 FYNNEI come from the germline V gene. CDR3 length: 14 residues. The germline V and J ends were trimmed by 1 base and 2 bases, with 5 bases remaining between them. The CDR3: CASSEVINTGELFF. The CDR3 DNA reads TGTGCCAGCAGTGAAGTGATTAACACCGGGGAGCTGTTTTTT.

The chain combines TRBV5-1 with TRBJ2-2; 7 bases map to TRBD1. With 4 bases clipped from V and 6 bases from J, the junction kept 6 bases outside the gene matches. The CDR3 contains 14 residues. The germline CDR1 and CDR2 sequences are SGHRS and YFSETQ. The CDR3 here is CASSPRQGPGELFF. The CDR3, as DNA: TGCGCCAGCAGCCCGCGACAGGGCCCCGGGGAGCTGTTTTTT. Combining the CDR3 with reference TRBV5-1 and TRBJ2-2 gives the whole variable domain KAGVTQTPRYLIKTRGQQVTLSCSPISGHRSVSWYQQTPGQGLQFLFEYFSETQRNKGNFPGRFSGRQFSNSRSEMNVSTLELGDSALYLCASSPRQGPGELFFGEGSRLTVL.

About this clonotype itself: This may come from a read error, since a much larger clone is one base off. The chain links TRBV5-6 to TRBJ2-2, with D uncertain. The CDR3 contains 15 residues. The V end was cut by 4 bases, the J end by 0 bases, with 10 bases between. Germline loops: CDR1 SGHDT, CDR2 YYEEEE. The CDR3 protein is CASSPVGANTGELFF. The CDR3 DNA is TGTGCCAGCAGCCCCGTGGGTGCGAACACCGGGGAGCTGTTTTTT.

The rearrangement links TRBV2 to TRBJ1-1; D unresolved. Germline V CDR1 and CDR2: SNHLY, FYNNEI. The CDR3 is made up of 14 amino acids. Trimming took off 6 bases at V and 4 bases at J, with 15 bases between the two ends. The CDR3 loop reads CASSSLHRGTEAFF. The CDR3 nucleotides are TGTGCCAGCAGCTCCCTACACCGAGGCACTGAAGCTTTCTTT.

This clonotype was counted ten times or more. This chain links TRBV25-1 with TRBJ1-1; D ambiguous. Deletions cut 3 bases from V and 2 bases from J, with 13 bases between. The CDR3 totals 15 residues. Germline CDR1 reads MGHDK; CDR2 reads SYGVNS. In DNA, the CDR3 is TGTGCCAGCAGTGATCAGCGATTGCTTAACACTGAAGCTTTCTTT. This translates into CASSDQRLLNTEAFF.

This chain connects TRBV6-5 to TRBJ1-1, with a weak D call TRBD1 (5 bases). CDR3 length equals 14 residues. The V gene lost 3 bases and the J gene lost 5 bases, with 13 bases spanning the gap. The germline gives CDR1 MNHEY, CDR2 SVGAGI. Written as DNA, the CDR3 is TGTGCCAGCAGTTATTTAGATAAGGGGACTGAAGCTTTCTTT. Amino acid sequence: CASSYLDKGTEAFF.

In its sample, this clonotype was seen many times. This chain links TRBV7-6 with TRBJ2-7, with D possibly TRBD2 on 7 matching bases. The CDR3 is made up of 16 amino acids. From germline, CDR1 is SGHVS and CDR2 FNYEAQ. Trimming left V 2 bases short and J 0 bases short, with 14 bases between. The CDR3 nucleotides read TGTGCCAGCAGCTTAAACGCGGGGGACATCTCCTACGAGCAGTACTTC. Encoded protein: CASSLNAGDISYEQYF. The variable domain in full, with the rest retrieved from reference TRBV7-6 and TRBJ2-7, is GAGVSQSPRYKVTKRGQDVALRCDPISGHVSLYWYRQALGQGPEFLTYFNYEAQQDKSGLPNDRFSAERPEGSISTLTIQRTEQRDSAMYRCASSLNAGDISYEQYFGPGTRLTVT.